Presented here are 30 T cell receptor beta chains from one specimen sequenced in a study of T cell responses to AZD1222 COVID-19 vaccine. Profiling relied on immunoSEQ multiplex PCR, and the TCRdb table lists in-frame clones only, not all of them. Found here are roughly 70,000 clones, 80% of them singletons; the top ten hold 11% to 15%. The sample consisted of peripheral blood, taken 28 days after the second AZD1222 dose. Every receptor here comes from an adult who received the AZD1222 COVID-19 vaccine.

CDR3 in DNA: TGTGCCAGCAGGCCCTCGGCAGGGGCCAAAGTTACAGATACGCAGTATTTT. Amino acids: CASRPSAGAKVTDTQYF. This chain links TRBV28 with TRBJ2-3; D may be TRBD1 (6 bases). Germline CDR1 is MDHEN and CDR2 is SYDVKM. V was shortened by 6 bases and J by 3 bases, with 22 bases between the two germline ends. The CDR3 extends over 17 amino acids. Together with reference TRBV28 and TRBJ2-3, the CDR3 gives the full variable domain: DVKVTQSSRYLVKRTGEKVFLECVQDMDHENMFWYRQDPGLGLRLIYFSYDVKMKEKGDIPEGYSVSREKKERFSLILESASTNQTSMYLCASRPSAGAKVTDTQYFGPGTRLTVL.

The CDR3 DNA reads TGTGCCTGGGGCGTGAAGGGTGCTAGCACAGATACGCAGTATTTT. This encodes CAWGVKGASTDTQYF. The rearrangement links TRBV30 to TRBJ2-3, with D unresolved. This CDR3 is built from 15 residues. Germline CDR1 and CDR2: GTSNPN and SVGIG (reference sequence). Trimming took off 5 bases at V and 0 bases at J, with 15 bases between the two ends. The variable domain in full, with the rest retrieved from reference TRBV30 and TRBJ2-3, is SQTIHQWPATLVQPVGSPLSLECTVEGTSNPNLYWYRQAAGRGLQLLFYSVGIGQISSEVPQNLSASRPQDRQFILSSKKLLLSDSGFYLCAWGVKGASTDTQYFGPGTRLTVL.

The CDR3 reads CASSQELTAGNTDTQYF. The CDR3 DNA reads TGTGCCAGCAGCCAAGAACTTACGGCAGGAAACACAGATACGCAGTATTTT. This chain joins TRBV14 and TRBJ2-3; D gene ambiguous. Germline V lookup: CDR1 SGHDN, CDR2 FVKESK. Trimming took 0 bases from V and 2 from J, leaving 15 bases between them. The CDR3 is made up of 17 amino acids.

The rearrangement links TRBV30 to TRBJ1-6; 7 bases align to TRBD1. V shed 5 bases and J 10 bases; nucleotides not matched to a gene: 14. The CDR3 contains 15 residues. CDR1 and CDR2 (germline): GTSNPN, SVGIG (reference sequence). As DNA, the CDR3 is TGTGCCTGGGGGGGGGACAGAGATCAACGGTCACCCCTCCACTTT. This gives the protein CAWGGDRDQRSPLHF.

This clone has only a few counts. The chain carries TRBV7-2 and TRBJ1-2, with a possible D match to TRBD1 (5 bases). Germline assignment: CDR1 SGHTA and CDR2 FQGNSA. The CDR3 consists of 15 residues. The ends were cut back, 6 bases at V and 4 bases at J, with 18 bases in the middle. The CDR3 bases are TGTGCCAGCAGAGACAGTAGCTGGGGTGCCTATGGCTACACCTTC. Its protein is CASRDSSWGAYGYTF.

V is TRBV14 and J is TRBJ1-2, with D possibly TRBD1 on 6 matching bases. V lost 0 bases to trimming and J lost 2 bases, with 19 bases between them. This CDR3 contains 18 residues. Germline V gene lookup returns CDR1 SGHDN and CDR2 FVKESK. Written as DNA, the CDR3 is TGTGCCAGCAGCCAAGATTGGGATAACGGGGGGCCCAACTATGGCTACACCTTC. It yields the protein CASSQDWDNGGPNYGYTF.

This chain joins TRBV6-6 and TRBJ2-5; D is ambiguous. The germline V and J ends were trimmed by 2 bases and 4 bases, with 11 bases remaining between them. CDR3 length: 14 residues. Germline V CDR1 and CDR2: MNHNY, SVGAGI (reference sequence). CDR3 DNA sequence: TGTGCCAGCAGTTACGAGGCCAGAAGAGAGACCCAGTACTTC. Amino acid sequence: CASSYEARRETQYF.

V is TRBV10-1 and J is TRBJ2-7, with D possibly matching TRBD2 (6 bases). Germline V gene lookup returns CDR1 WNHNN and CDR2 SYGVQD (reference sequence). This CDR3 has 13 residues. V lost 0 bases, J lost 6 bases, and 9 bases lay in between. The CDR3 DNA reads TGCGCCAGCAGTGAGTCGGGGGGTGTCGAGCAGTACTTC. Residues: CASSESGGVEQYF.

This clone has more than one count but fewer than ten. Here the CDR3 reads CAWSVGLANEQFF. In nucleotides, the CDR3 is TGTGCCTGGAGTGTAGGGCTAGCCAATGAGCAGTTCTTC. The gene calls are TRBV30 and TRBJ2-1; a weak D match, TRBD2 (5 bases). Germline V gene lookup returns CDR1 GTSNPN and CDR2 SVGIG (reference sequence). The ends were cut back, 0 bases at V and 6 bases at J, with 9 bases in the middle. The CDR3 contains 13 residues.

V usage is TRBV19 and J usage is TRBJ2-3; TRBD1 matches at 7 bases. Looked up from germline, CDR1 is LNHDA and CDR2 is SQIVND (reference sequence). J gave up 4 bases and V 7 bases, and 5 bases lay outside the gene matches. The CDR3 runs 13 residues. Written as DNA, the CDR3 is TGTGCCAGTAACAGGGGCGAATCAGATACGCAGTATTTT. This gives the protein CASNRGESDTQYF. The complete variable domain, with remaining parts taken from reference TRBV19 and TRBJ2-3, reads DGGITQSPKYLFRKEGQNVTLSCEQNLNHDAMYWYRQDPGQGLRLIYYSQIVNDFQKGDIAEGYSVSREKKESFPLTVTSAQKNPTAFYLCASNRGESDTQYFGPGTRLTVL.

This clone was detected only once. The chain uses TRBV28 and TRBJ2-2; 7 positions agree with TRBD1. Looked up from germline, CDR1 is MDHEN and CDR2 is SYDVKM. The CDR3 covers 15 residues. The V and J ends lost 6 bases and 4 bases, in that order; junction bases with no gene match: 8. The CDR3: CASRTSTGPTGELFF. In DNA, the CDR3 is TGTGCCAGCAGGACCTCGACAGGGCCCACCGGGGAGCTGTTTTTT.

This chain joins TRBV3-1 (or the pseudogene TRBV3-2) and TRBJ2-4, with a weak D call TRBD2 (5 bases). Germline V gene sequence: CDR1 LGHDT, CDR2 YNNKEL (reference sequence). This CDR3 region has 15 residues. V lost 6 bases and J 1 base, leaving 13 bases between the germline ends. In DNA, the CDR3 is TGTGCCAGCAGTGCTACTAGGACGGCCAAAAACATTCAGTACTTC. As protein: CASSATRTAKNIQYF.

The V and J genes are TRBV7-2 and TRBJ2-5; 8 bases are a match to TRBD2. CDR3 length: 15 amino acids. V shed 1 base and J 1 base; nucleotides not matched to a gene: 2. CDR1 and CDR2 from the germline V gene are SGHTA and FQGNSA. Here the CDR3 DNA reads TGTGCCAGCAGCTTAGAGGCGGGGGGCCAAGAGACCCAGTACTTC. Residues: CASSLEAGGQETQYF. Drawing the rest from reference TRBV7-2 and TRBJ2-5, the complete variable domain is GAGVSQSPSNKVTEKGKDVELRCDPISGHTALYWYRQSLGQGLEFLIYFQGNSAPDKSGLPSDRFSAERTGGSVSTLTIQRTQQEDSAVYLCASSLEAGGQETQYFGPGTRLLVL.

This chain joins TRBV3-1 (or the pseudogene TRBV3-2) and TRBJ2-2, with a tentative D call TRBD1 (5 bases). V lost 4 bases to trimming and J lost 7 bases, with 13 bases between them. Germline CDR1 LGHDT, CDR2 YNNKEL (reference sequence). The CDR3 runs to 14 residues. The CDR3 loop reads CASSPQGWDGELFF. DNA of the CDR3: TGTGCCAGCAGCCCGCAGGGCTGGGACGGGGAGCTGTTTTTT.

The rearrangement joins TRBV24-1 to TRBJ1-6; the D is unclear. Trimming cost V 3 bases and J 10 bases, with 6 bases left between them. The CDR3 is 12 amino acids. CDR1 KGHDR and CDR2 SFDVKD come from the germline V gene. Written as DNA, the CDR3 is TGTGCCACCAGTGATCGATTGTCACCCCTCCACTTT. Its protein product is CATSDRLSPLHF.

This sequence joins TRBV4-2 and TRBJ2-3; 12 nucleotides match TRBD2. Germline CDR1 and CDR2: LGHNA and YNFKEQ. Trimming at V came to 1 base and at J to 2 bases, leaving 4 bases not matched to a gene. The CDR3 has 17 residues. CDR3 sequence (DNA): TGTGCCAGCAGCCAAGTGCTAGCGGGGGGGGACACAGATACGCAGTATTTT. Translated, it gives CASSQVLAGGDTDTQYF.

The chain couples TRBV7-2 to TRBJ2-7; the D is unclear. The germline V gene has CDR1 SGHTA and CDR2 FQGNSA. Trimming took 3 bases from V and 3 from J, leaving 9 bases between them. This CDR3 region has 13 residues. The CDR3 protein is CASSLGSYYEQYF. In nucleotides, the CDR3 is TGTGCCAGCAGCTTGGGCAGTTACTACGAGCAGTACTTC.

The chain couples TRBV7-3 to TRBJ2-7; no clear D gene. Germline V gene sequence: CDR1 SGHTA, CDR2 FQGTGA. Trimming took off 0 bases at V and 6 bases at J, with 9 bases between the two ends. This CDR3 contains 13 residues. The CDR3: CASSLTSRAEQYF. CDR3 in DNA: TGTGCCAGCAGCTTAACGTCTAGAGCCGAGCAGTACTTC.

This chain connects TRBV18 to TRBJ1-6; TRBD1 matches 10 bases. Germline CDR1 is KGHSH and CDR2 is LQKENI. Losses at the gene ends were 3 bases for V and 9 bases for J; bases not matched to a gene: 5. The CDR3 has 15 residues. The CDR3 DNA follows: TGTGCCAGCTCACCCGGGACAGGGGAGGTTTCACCCCTCCACTTT. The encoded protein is CASSPGTGEVSPLHF.

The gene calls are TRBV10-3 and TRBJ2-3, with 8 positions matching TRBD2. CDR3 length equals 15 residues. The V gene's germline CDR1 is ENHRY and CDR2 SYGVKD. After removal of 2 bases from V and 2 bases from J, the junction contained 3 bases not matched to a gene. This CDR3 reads CAISERGGSTDTQYF. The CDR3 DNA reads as TGTGCCATCAGTGAGCGGGGGGGCTCCACAGATACGCAGTATTTT.

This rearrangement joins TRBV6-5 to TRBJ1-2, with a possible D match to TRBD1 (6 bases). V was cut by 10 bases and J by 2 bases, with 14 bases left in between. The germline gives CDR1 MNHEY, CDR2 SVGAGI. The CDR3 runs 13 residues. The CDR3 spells CATQRTDNYGYTF. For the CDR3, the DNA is TGTGCCACCCAGCGGACAGACAACTATGGCTACACCTTC.

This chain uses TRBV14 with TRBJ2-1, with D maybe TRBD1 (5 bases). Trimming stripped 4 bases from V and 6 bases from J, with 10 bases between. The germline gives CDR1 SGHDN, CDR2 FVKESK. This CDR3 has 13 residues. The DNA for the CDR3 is TGTGCCAGCAGCCTACAGGACCTCAATGAGCAGTTCTTC. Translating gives CASSLQDLNEQFF.

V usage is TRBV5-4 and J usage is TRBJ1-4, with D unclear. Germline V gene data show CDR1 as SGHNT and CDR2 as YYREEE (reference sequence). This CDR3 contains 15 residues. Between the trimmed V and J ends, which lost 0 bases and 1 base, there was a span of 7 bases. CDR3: CASSLEVGTNEKLFF. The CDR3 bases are TGTGCCAGCAGCTTGGAAGTCGGAACTAATGAAAAACTGTTTTTT. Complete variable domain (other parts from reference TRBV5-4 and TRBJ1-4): ETGVTQSPTHLIKTRGQQVTLRCSSQSGHNTVSWYQQALGQGPQFIFQYYREEENGRGNFPPRFSGLQFPNYSSELNVNALELDDSALYLCASSLEVGTNEKLFFGSGTQLSVL.

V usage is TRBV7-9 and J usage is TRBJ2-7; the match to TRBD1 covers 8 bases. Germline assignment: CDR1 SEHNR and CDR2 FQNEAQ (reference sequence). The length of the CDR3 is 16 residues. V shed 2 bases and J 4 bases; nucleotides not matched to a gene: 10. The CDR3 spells CASSLPSTGAGYEQYF. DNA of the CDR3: TGTGCCAGCAGCTTACCGTCGACAGGGGCAGGGTACGAGCAGTACTTC. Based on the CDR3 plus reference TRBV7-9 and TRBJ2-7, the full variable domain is DTGVSQNPRHKITKRGQNVTFRCDPISEHNRLYWYRQTLGQGPEFLTYFQNEAQLEKSRLLSDRFSAERPKGSFSTLEIQRTEQGDSAMYLCASSLPSTGAGYEQYFGPGTRLTVT.

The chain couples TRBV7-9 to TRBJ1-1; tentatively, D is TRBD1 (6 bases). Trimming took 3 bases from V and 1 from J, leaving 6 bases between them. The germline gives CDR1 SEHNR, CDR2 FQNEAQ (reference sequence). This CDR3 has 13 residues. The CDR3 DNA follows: TGTGCCAGCAGCTTGGACAGGAACACTGAAGCTTTCTTT. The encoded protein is CASSLDRNTEAFF.

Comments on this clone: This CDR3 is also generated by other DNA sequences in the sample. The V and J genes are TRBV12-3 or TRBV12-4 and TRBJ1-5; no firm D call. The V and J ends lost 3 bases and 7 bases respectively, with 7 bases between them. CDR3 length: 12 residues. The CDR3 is CASSFRGQPQHF. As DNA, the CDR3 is TGTGCCAGCAGTTTCCGCGGACAGCCCCAGCATTTT.

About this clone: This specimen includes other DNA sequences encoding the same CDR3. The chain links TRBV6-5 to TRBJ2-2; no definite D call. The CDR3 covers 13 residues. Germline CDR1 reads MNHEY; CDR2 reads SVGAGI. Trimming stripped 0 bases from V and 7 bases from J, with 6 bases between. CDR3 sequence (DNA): TGTGCCAGCAGTTACTCAGGCGGCGGGGAGCTGTTTTTT. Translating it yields CASSYSGGGELFF.

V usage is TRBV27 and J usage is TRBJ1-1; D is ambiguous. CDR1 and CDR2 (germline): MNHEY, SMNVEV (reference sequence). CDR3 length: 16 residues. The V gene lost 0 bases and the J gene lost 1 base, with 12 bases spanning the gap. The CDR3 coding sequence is TGTGCCAGCAGTTTATCGATTAGGTACGCGAACACTGAAGCTTTCTTT. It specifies CASSLSIRYANTEAFF.

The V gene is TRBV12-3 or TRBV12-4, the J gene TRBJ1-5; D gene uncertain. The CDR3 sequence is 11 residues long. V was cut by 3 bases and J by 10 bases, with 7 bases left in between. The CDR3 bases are TGTGCCAGCAGTTTTTCGGGCCCCCAGCATTTT. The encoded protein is CASSFSGPQHF.

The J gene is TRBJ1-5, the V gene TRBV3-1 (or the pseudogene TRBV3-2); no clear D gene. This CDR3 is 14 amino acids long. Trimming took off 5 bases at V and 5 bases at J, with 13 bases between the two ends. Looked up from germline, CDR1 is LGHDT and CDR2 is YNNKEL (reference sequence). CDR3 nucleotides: TGTGCCAGCAGCTCTGGGGTCGGGCATCAGCCCCAGCATTTT. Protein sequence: CASSSGVGHQPQHF.